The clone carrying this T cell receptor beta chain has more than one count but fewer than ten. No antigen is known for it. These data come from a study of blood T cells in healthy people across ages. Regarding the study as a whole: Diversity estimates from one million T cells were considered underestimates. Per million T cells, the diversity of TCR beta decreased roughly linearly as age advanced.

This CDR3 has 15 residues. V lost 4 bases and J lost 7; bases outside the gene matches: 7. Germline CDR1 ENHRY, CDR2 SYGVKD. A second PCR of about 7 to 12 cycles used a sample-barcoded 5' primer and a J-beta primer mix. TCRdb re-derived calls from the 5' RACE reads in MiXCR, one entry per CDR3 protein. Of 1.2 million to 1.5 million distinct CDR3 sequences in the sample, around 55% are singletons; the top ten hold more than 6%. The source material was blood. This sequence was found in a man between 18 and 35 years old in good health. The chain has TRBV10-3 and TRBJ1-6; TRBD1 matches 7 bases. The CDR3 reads CAISGDRAVNSPLHF. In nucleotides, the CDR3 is TGTGCCATCAGTGGAGACAGGGCGGTAAATTCACCCCTCCACTTT.